This paragraph reports one T cell receptor beta chain. Its antigen is as yet unknown. Generated by immunoSEQ multiplex PCR, the TCRdb table keeps only in-frame clones and is missing some. The table has about 680,000 clones, 92% seen once. Naive CD8 populations comprised CD45RO-negative cells positively selected for CCR7, excluding terminally differentiated effector memory CD45RA+ cells. The data are from a study of shared clonotypes between healthy human individuals. On the study more broadly: The cohort had two women and a few men, ages 18 to 49.

General observations from the study: Naive subsets generally had larger estimated richness than memory subsets.

Material for sequencing was naive CD8+ T cells sorted from blood. The clonotype was recovered from a man younger than 40 in good health.

CDR3 residues: CASSSGTGVYEQYF. DNA of the CDR3: TGCGCCAGCAGCTCCGGGACAGGGGTCTACGAGCAGTACTTC. The V gene is TRBV4-3, the J gene TRBJ2-7; 10 bases map to TRBD1. Trimming took 5 bases from V and 3 from J; bases not matched to a gene: 4. CDR1 and CDR2 (germline): LGHNA, YSLEER. CDR3 length: 14 residues.